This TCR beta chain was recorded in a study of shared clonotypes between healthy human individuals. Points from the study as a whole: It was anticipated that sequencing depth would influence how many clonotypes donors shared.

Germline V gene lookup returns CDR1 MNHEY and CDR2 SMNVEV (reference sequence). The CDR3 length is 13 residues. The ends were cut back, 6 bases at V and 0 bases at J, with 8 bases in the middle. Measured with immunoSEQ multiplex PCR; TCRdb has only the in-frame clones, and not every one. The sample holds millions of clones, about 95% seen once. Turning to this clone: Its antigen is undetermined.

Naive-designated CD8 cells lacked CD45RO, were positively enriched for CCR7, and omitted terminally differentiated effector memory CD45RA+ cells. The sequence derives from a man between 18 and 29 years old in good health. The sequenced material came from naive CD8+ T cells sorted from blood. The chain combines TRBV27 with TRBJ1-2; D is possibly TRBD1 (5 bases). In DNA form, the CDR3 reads TGTGCCAGCAGATTGACAGCTAACTATGGCTACACCTTC. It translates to CASRLTANYGYTF.